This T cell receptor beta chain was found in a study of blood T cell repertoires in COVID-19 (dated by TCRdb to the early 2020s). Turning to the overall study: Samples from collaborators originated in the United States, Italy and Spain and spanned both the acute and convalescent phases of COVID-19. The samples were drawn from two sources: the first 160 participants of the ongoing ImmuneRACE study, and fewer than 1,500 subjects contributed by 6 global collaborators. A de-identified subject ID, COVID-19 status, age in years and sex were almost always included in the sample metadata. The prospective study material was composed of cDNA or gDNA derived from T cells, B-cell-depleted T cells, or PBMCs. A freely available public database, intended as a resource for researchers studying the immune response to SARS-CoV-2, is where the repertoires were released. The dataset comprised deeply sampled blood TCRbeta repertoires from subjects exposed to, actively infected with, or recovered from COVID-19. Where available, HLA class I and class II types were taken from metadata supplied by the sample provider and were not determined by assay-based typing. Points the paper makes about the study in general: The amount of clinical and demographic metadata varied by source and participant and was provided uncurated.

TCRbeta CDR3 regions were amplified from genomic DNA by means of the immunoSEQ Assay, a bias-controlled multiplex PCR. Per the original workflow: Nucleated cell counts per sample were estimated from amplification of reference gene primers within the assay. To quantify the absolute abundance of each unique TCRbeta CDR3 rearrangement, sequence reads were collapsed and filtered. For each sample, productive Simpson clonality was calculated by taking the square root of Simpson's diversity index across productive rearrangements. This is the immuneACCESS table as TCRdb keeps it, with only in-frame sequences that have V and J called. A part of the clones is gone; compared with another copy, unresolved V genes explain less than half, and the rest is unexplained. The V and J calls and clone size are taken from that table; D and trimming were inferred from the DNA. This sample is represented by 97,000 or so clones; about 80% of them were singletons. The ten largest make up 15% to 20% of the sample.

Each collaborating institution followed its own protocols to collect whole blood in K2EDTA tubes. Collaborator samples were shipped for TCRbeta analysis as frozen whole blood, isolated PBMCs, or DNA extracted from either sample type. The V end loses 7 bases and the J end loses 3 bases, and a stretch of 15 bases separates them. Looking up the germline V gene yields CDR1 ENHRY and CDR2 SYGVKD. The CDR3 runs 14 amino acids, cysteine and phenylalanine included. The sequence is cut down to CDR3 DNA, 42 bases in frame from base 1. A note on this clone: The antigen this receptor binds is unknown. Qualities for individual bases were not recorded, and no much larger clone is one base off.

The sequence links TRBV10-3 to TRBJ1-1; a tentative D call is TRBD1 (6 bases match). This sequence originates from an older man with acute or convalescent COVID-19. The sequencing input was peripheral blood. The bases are TGTGCCATCAACGCACAGGGCGCTGACACTGAAGCTTTCTTT. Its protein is CAINAQGADTEAFF.